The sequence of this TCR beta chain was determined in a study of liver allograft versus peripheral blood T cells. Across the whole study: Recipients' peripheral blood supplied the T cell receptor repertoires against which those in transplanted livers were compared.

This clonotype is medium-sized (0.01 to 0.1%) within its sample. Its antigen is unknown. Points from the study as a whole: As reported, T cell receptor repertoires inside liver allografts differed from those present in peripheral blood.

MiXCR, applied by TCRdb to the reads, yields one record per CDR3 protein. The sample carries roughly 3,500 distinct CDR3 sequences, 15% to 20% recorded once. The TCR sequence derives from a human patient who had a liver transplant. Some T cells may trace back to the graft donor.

This chain's CDR3 is CSVREGLNQPQHF. The CDR3 DNA sequence: TGCAGCGTCAGGGAGGGCCTCAATCAGCCCCAGCATTTT. The chain joins TRBV29-1 to TRBJ1-5; the D gene is possibly TRBD1 (5 bases). The length of the CDR3 is 13 residues. CDR1 is SQVTM and CDR2 is ANQGSEA in the germline V gene. V shed 6 bases and J shed 3 bases, with 12 bases lying between them. The full variable domain, with the rest looked up from reference TRBV29-1 and TRBJ1-5, is SAVISQKPSRDICQRGTSLTIQCQVDSQVTMMFWYRQQPGQSLTLIATANQGSEATYESGFVIDKFPISRPNLTFSTLTVSNMSPEDSSIYLCSVREGLNQPQHFGDGTRLSIL.